The 13 T cell receptor beta chains in this list originate from one sample, sequenced in a study of cytomegalovirus exposure and HLA in healthy donors. A multiplex PCR was run with 60 Vbeta primers and 13 Jbeta primers. This table comes from immunoSEQ multiplex PCR, and its TCRdb copy is limited to in-frame clones, with some not included. Of some 120,000 clones listed, 70% to 80% are singletons. Sequenced: PBMCs. These receptors originate from a woman aged 45-59 years in good health and CMV-seropositive.

This clone occurred a few times. The chain has TRBV7-2 and TRBJ1-2, with a weak D call TRBD1 (5 bases). Trimming took off 3 bases at V and 2 bases at J, with 13 bases between the two ends. Germline V gene data show CDR1 as SGHTA and CDR2 as FQGNSA. The CDR3 is 15 amino acids. The CDR3 spells CASSLEGALNYGYTF. The CDR3 DNA reads TGTGCCAGCAGCTTGGAAGGGGCCTTGAACTATGGCTACACCTTC.

The chain employs TRBV7-9 and TRBJ2-1, with D hard to call. Germline V gene lookup returns CDR1 SEHNR and CDR2 FQNEAQ (reference sequence). V gave up 5 bases and J gave up 0 bases, with 11 bases separating them. CDR3 length: 15 residues. The CDR3 region is CASSPPSSSYNEQFF. The CDR3 DNA follows: TGTGCCAGCAGCCCGCCGAGTAGCTCCTACAATGAGCAGTTCTTC.

The chain carries TRBV2 and TRBJ2-5; the D gene is possibly TRBD1 (6 bases). This CDR3 has 15 residues. Germline assignment: CDR1 SNHLY and CDR2 FYNNEI. Trimming shortened V by 4 bases and J by 4 bases, and 16 bases separated the two germline ends. The CDR3 loop is CASSAWGLVPETQYF. The CDR3 DNA is TGTGCCAGCAGTGCTTGGGGGCTAGTCCCAGAGACCCAGTACTTC. Combining the CDR3 with reference TRBV2 and TRBJ2-5 gives the whole variable domain EPEVTQTPSHQVTQMGQEVILRCVPISNHLYFYWYRQILGQKVEFLVSFYNNEISEKSEIFDDQFSVERPDGSNFTLKIRSTKLEDSAMYFCASSAWGLVPETQYFGPGTRLLVL.

This sequence joins TRBV7-2 and TRBJ1-5; perhaps TRBD1 as D (6 bases). Trimming removed 1 base at V and 6 bases at J, with 13 bases between. Germline V lookup: CDR1 SGHTA, CDR2 FQGNSA. The CDR3 is made up of 15 amino acids. DNA of the CDR3: TGTGCCAGCAGCTTAGAGGGGGGGCGCGGTCAGCCCCAGCATTTT. Residues: CASSLEGGRGQPQHF. The variable domain in full, completed from reference TRBV7-2 and TRBJ1-5, reads GAGVSQSPSNKVTEKGKDVELRCDPISGHTALYWYRQSLGQGLEFLIYFQGNSAPDKSGLPSDRFSAERTGGSVSTLTIQRTQQEDSAVYLCASSLEGGRGQPQHFGDGTRLSIL.

This chain uses TRBV11-1 with TRBJ2-5; 10 bases fit TRBD2. With V trimmed by 5 bases and J by 6 bases, 9 bases remained unmatched. The CDR3 is 15 residues long. Germline V gene data show CDR1 as SGHAT and CDR2 as FQDESV (reference sequence). CDR3 in DNA: TGTGCCAGCAGCCCCCAGCGGGGGGGCGAGAAGACCCAGTACTTC. Protein sequence: CASSPQRGGEKTQYF.

This chain links TRBV7-2 with TRBJ2-1; the D gene is possibly TRBD2 (5 bases). V gave up 4 bases and J gave up 5 bases, with 12 bases separating them. The CDR3 covers 14 residues. Germline V gives CDR1 SGHTA, CDR2 FQGNSA. This chain's CDR3 is CASSSTTWDNEQFF. CDR3 in DNA: TGTGCCAGCAGCTCGACTACCTGGGACAATGAGCAGTTCTTC.

This clone turned up a few times. The chain carries TRBV7-3 and TRBJ2-2; D unclear. The germline gives CDR1 SGHTA, CDR2 FQGTGA. Trimming left V 5 bases short and J 2 bases short, with 9 bases between. The CDR3 spans 14 residues. CDR3 in amino acids: CASSVDLNTGELFF. The CDR3 DNA reads TGTGCCAGCAGCGTCGACTTAAACACCGGGGAGCTGTTTTTT.

This chain uses TRBV4-1 with TRBJ1-1, with D perhaps matching TRBD1 (5 bases). Germline CDR1 MGHRA, CDR2 YSYEKL. V gave up 0 bases and J gave up 5 bases, with 13 bases separating them. The CDR3 contains 15 residues. The CDR3 region is CASSQDGWGGTEAFF. CDR3 DNA sequence: TGCGCCAGCAGCCAAGATGGATGGGGGGGTACTGAAGCTTTCTTT.

The rearrangement joins TRBV9 to TRBJ1-3; the match to TRBD1 covers 8 bases. CDR1 is SGDLS, CDR2 YYNGEE, per germline. The CDR3 is made up of 15 amino acids. Losses at the gene ends were 4 bases for V and 2 bases for J; bases not matched to a gene: 5. In nucleotides, the CDR3 is TGTGCCAGCAGCAAGACAGGGGTCGCTGGAAACACCATATATTTT. It encodes CASSKTGVAGNTIYF.

This clone was observed a few times. DNA of the CDR3: TGTGCCAGCAGCCCGGGACAGGCGGGGCAAGAGACCCAGTACTTC. Translating gives CASSPGQAGQETQYF. This sequence joins TRBV13 and TRBJ2-5; TRBD1 aligns across 8 bases. With 5 bases clipped from V and 2 bases from J, the junction kept 7 bases outside the gene matches. This CDR3 contains 15 residues. From germline, CDR1 is PRHDT and CDR2 FYEKMQ (reference sequence).

The rearrangement links TRBV6-5 to TRBJ1-2, with D unclear. The germline V and J ends were trimmed by 0 bases and 1 base, with 9 bases remaining between them. Per germline, CDR1 MNHEY and CDR2 SVGAGI. This CDR3 has 15 residues. The CDR3 protein is CASSYSGGVNYGYTF. In nucleotides, the CDR3 is TGTGCCAGCAGTTACTCGGGCGGGGTTAACTATGGCTACACCTTC.

The rearrangement joins TRBV5-1 to TRBJ1-3; 8 nucleotides line up with TRBD1. Germline V gene data show CDR1 as SGHRS and CDR2 as YFSETQ. The trim removed 3 bases at V and 0 bases at J, leaving 8 bases unmatched. The CDR3 runs to 17 residues. CDR3 in DNA: TGCGCCAGCAGCTCTTCCGGGACAGGAGGCTCTGGAAACACCATATATTTT. Encoded protein: CASSSSGTGGSGNTIYF.

This rearrangement joins TRBV6-1 to TRBJ2-1; 10 positions agree with TRBD2. Germline V gene lookup returns CDR1 MNHNS and CDR2 SASEGT. This CDR3 comprises 15 residues. V lost 7 bases to trimming and J lost 3 bases; unmatched junction nucleotides: 6. CDR3 DNA: TGTGCCAGCACCCCCCTAGCGGGGGTCTACAATGAGCAGTTCTTC. It is translated as CASTPLAGVYNEQFF.